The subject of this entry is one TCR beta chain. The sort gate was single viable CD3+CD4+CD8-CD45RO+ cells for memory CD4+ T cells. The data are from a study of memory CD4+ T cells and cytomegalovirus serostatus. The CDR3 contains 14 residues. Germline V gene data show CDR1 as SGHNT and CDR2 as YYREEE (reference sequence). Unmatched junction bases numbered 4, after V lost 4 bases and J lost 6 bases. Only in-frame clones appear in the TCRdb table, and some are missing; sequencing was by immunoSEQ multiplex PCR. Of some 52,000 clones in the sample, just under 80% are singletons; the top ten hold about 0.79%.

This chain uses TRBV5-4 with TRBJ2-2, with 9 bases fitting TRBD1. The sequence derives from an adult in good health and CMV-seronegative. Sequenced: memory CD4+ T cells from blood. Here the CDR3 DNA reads TGTGCCAGCAGCACGGACAGGGGTTCCGGGGAGCTGTTTTTT. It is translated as CASSTDRGSGELFF.